The 10 T cell receptor beta chains below all came from one sample that was sequenced in a study of T-cell reconstitution after alpha-beta-depleted transplantation in children. Unique molecular identifiers were incorporated when the TCRbeta library was constructed. A single record per CDR3 protein comes from TCRdb applying MiXCR to the PCR reads. The repertoire holds approximately 250,000 distinct CDR3 sequences, with roughly a tenth as singletons. The specimen was PBMCs from the stem cell graft donor, collected from the stem cell graft. The receptor source for this set is a human donor who donated a stem cell graft to a child with SCID.

At least ten counts were recorded for this clonotype. The chain joins TRBV28 to TRBJ1-2, with D possibly being TRBD1 (5 bases). The V end was cut by 6 bases, the J end by 2 bases, with 13 bases between. The CDR3 loop spans 14 amino acids. CDR1 and CDR2 (germline): MDHEN, SYDVKM. DNA of the CDR3: TGTGCCAGCAGACGGGACGTTGGCAACTATGGCTACACCTTC. It encodes CASRRDVGNYGYTF.

This clonotype was observed many times. The V and J genes are TRBV5-4 and TRBJ2-6, with no clear D. CDR1 is SGHNT and CDR2 is YYREEE in the germline V gene (reference sequence). The CDR3 is 13 amino acids. V was cut by 5 bases and J by 4 bases, with 7 bases left in between. The chain's CDR3 is CASRRVGANVLTF. DNA of the CDR3: TGTGCCAGCAGGCGAGTGGGGGCCAACGTCCTGACTTTC.

This clonotype was observed many times. The chain links TRBV5-1 to TRBJ1-2, with TRBD1 matching over 7 bases. This CDR3 region has 15 residues. V shed 2 bases, J shed 0 bases, and the junction held 4 bases outside the gene matches. CDR1 and CDR2 (germline): SGHRS, YFSETQ. The CDR3 region is CASSLQGTTNYGYTF. The CDR3 coding sequence is TGCGCCAGCAGCTTACAGGGGACTACTAACTATGGCTACACCTTC.

J is TRBJ2-5 and V is TRBV7-2; no clear D. The CDR3 spans 13 residues. Trimming removed 4 bases at V and 0 bases at J, with 6 bases between. Germline V gene sequence: CDR1 SGHTA, CDR2 FQGNSA. CDR3 region: CASSYYNQETQYF. The CDR3 DNA reads TGTGCCAGCAGCTATTATAACCAAGAGACCCAGTACTTC.

This clonotype was seen at least ten times. This rearrangement joins TRBV3-1 to TRBJ2-3; 7 nucleotides align to TRBD2. Germline V gives CDR1 LGHDT, CDR2 YNNKEL (reference sequence). There are 16 residues in the CDR3. Germline trimming cut 4 bases from V and 0 bases from J; bases unmatched to any gene: 7. CDR3 sequence: CASSRASGASTDTQYF. The CDR3 coding sequence is TGTGCCAGCAGCCGGGCTAGCGGAGCTAGCACAGATACGCAGTATTTT.

The genes are TRBV12-3 or TRBV12-4 and TRBJ1-4, with TRBD1 identical over 7 bases. The CDR3 runs to 15 residues. Germline trimming cut 6 bases from V and 6 bases from J; bases unmatched to any gene: 10. CDR3: CASSPGTVADEKLFF. CDR3 bases: TGTGCCAGCAGCCCCGGGACAGTGGCAGATGAAAAACTGTTTTTT.

This clonotype was picked up many times. This chain connects TRBV2 to TRBJ2-7, with TRBD2 as a possible D gene (7 bases). Per germline, CDR1 SNHLY and CDR2 FYNNEI. V was shortened by 6 bases and J by 0 bases, with 9 bases between the two germline ends. The length of the CDR3 is 13 residues. The CDR3 DNA sequence: TGTGCCAGCAGGGGGGGGCCCTCCTACGAGCAGTACTTC. As protein: CASRGGPSYEQYF.

This clonotype was seen many times. V gene TRBV20-1 combines with J gene TRBJ1-4; 10 bases map to TRBD1. The germline CDR1 and CDR2 sequences are DFQATT and SNEGSKA (reference sequence). CDR3 length equals 14 residues. V dropped 3 bases and J dropped 9; count of bases not matched to a gene: 7. CDR3 loop: CSASTGQGVQKLFF. Written as DNA, the CDR3 is TGCAGTGCTAGCACCGGACAGGGGGTGCAAAAACTGTTTTTT.

This clonotype was seen ten or more times. V usage is TRBV15 and J usage is TRBJ1-5; 7 bases fit TRBD1. V lost 1 base to trimming and J lost 4 bases; unmatched junction nucleotides: 7. Germline CDR1 and CDR2: LNHNV and YYDKDF (reference sequence). The CDR3 covers 16 residues. The CDR3: CATSRVMGQRNQPQHF. The CDR3, as DNA: TGTGCCACCAGCAGAGTTATGGGACAGCGAAATCAGCCCCAGCATTTT.

Ten or more counts support this clonotype. This chain links TRBV4-1 with TRBJ2-3; D not resolved. V was clipped by 1 base and J by 2 bases, with 10 bases between them. CDR1 MGHRA and CDR2 YSYEKL come from the germline V gene. The CDR3 runs 15 residues. The CDR3 bases are TGCGCCAGCAGCCAAGCCCCCAGTGTCACAGATACGCAGTATTTT. Protein: CASSQAPSVTDTQYF.